Listed below are T cell receptor beta chains from one sample, sequenced in a study of cytotoxic CD8 clonotypes in ibrutinib-treated CLL. The assay was immunoSEQ multiplex PCR, and TCRdb's table has in-frame clones only and misses some. Of about 7,600 clones in the sample, 70% to 85% were seen once. Sequencing was performed on PBMCs, taken before ibrutinib treatment. The receptors originated from a human donor with chronic lymphocytic leukemia. CDR3s include the opening cysteine and the closing phenylalanine or tryptophan.

cdr3_length	v_call	j_call	cdr3_aa
15	TRBV7-2	TRBJ2-5	CASSLDGIRGETQYF
17	TRBV6-4	TRBJ2-2	CASSDGTSESSTGELFF
17	TRBV21-1	TRBJ1-1	CASSKVMGSGVNTEAFF
13	TRBV29-1	TRBJ2-7	CSVAGQGANEQYF
17	TRBV5-6	TRBJ1-4	CASSLYWRLATNEKLFF
11	TRBV18	TRBJ2-7	CASSPNYEQYF
19	TRBV9	TRBJ2-4	CASSVESSGSDPAKNIQYF
15	TRBV5-1	TRBJ2-2	CASSSGQPNTGELFF
14	TRBV13	TRBJ1-2	CASSRTGGYYGYTF
15	TRBV28	TRBJ2-7	CASSPPPGVTYEQYF
15	TRBV5-1	TRBJ1-6	CASSAGTGATEDLHF
11	TRBV7-9	TRBJ2-5	CASSLQEAQYF
12	TRBV6-5	TRBJ2-5	CASSRQGETQYF
15	TRBV10-3	TRBJ2-5	CATETGQGEQETQYF
16	TRBV19	TRBJ1-5	CASSIDRDRRNQPQHF
14	TRBV4-2	TRBJ2-7	CASSQVQGTYEQYF
16	TRBV19	TRBJ2-7	CASSVGHPTGTYEQYF
18	TRBV7-2	TRBJ1-4	CASSLVVPAPATNEKLFF
16	TRBV7-7	TRBJ2-7	CASSRPYLGISYEQYF
13	TRBV7-3	TRBJ2-1	CASSIDMGNEQFF
14	TRBV13	TRBJ2-3	CASSFSSGRDTQYF
15	TRBV7-9	TRBJ2-7	CASSEKVGVGYEQYF
14	TRBV28	TRBJ1-2	CASSFYRHNYGYTF
15	TRBV6-1	TRBJ1-4	CASSEPGHLPGKLFF